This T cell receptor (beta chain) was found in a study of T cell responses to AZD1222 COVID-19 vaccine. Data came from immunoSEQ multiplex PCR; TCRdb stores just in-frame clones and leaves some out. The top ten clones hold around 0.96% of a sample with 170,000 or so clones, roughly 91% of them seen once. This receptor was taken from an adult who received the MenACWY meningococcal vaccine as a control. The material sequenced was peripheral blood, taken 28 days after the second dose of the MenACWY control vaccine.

CDR3 DNA: TGCGCCAGCAGCTTGGGGGGCCGGGAATCTGACGAGCAGTACTTC. This translates into CASSLGGRESDEQYF. The chain uses TRBV5-1 and TRBJ2-7; either TRBD1 or TRBD2 may fit D (5 bases each). The V end was cut by 0 bases, the J end by 5 bases, with 15 bases between. Looked up from germline, CDR1 is SGHRS and CDR2 is YFSETQ. This CDR3 comprises 15 residues.